The 15 T cell receptor beta chains below all came from one sample that was sequenced in a study of identical twins. TCRdb analysed the 5' RACE reads with MiXCR anew, one entry per CDR3 protein. Among 450,000 or so distinct CDR3 sequences listed, approximately 14% were seen once. These same data were also listed under a study on yellow fever vaccine responses in identical twins.

The specimen was CD4+ T cells sorted from blood. Receptors originate from a young woman in good health.

This clonotype was seen more than once but under ten times. The chain links TRBV27 to TRBJ2-7; no reliable D call. The CDR3 extends over 11 amino acids. Looked up from germline, CDR1 is MNHEY and CDR2 is SMNVEV (reference sequence). The V and J ends lost 7 bases and 3 bases respectively, with 7 bases between them. The CDR3 region is CASILGYEQYF. DNA for the CDR3: TGTGCCAGCATCTTGGGCTACGAGCAGTACTTC.

The chain uses TRBV2 and TRBJ2-2, with TRBD1 matching over 8 bases. J gave up 1 base and V 7 bases, and 11 bases lay outside the gene matches. Germline assignment: CDR1 SNHLY and CDR2 FYNNEI. CDR3 length equals 17 residues. The CDR3 sequence: CASIHRGTGRNTGELFF. The CDR3 DNA sequence: TGTGCCAGCATCCACCGGGGGACAGGAAGGAACACCGGGGAGCTGTTTTTT.

Ten or more counts support this clonotype. The chain combines TRBV29-1 with TRBJ1-1, with 8 nucleotides matching TRBD1. CDR1 is SQVTM, CDR2 ANQGSEA, per germline. Trimming cost V 4 bases and J 2 bases; bases outside gene matches: 9. CDR3 length equals 15 residues. The CDR3 sequence is CSVVPWQGANTEAFF. The CDR3, as DNA: TGCAGCGTTGTCCCCTGGCAGGGGGCAAACACTGAAGCTTTCTTT.

This clonotype was counted a few times. The chain uses TRBV20-1 and TRBJ2-5; possible D gene TRBD1, 5 bases. The CDR3 sequence is 13 residues long. Trimming took 2 bases from V and 4 from J, leaving 11 bases between them. Germline V lookup: CDR1 DFQATT, CDR2 SNEGSKA (reference sequence). The CDR3 DNA sequence: TGCAGTGCTAGAAAACGGCAGGGAGAGACCCAGTACTTC. Protein product: CSARKRQGETQYF.

The CDR3 bases are TGTGCCAGCAGCGACTCTAGCGGGGTTTATAGTGAGCAGTTCTTC. It yields the protein CASSDSSGVYSEQFF. The rearrangement uses TRBV6-2 or TRBV6-3 and TRBJ2-1, with 9 positions matching TRBD2. Per the germline V gene, CDR1 is MNHEY and CDR2 is SVGEGT. This CDR3 contains 15 residues. J lost 9 bases, V lost 6 bases, and 12 bases had no gene match.

This clonotype appeared a few times. V usage is TRBV30 and J usage is TRBJ2-1; TRBD1 matches 7 bases. The CDR3 totals 15 residues. CDR1 and CDR2 from the germline V gene are GTSNPN and SVGIG (reference sequence). Trimming cost V 0 bases and J 7 bases; bases outside gene matches: 9. The CDR3 coding sequence is TGTGCCTGGAGTGTACGTCAGGGGGTAGGGAATGAGCAGTTCTTC. This gives the protein CAWSVRQGVGNEQFF.

This clonotype occurred a few times. The chain is built from TRBV27 and TRBJ1-1; D gene uncertain. The CDR3 is made up of 13 amino acids. CDR1 and CDR2 from the germline V gene are MNHEY and SMNVEV (reference sequence). V dropped 3 bases and J dropped 9 bases, with 14 bases sitting between them. The DNA of the CDR3 is TGTGCCAGCAGTTTGGAGGACCCGGCAAAAGCTTTCTTT. The encoded protein is CASSLEDPAKAFF.

This clonotype turned up a few times. The V and J genes are TRBV4-1 and TRBJ1-5, with 8 bases that match TRBD1. This CDR3 comprises 17 residues. V lost 1 base to trimming and J lost 2 bases; unmatched junction nucleotides: 7. Germline assignment: CDR1 MGHRA and CDR2 YSYEKL. The CDR3 spells CASSQGTGIRGNQPQHF. CDR3 nucleotide sequence: TGCGCCAGCAGCCAAGGGACAGGGATTCGAGGCAATCAGCCCCAGCATTTT.

The J gene is TRBJ2-6, the V gene TRBV5-6; D remains ambiguous. The CDR3 runs to 15 residues. Trimming took off 9 bases at V and 4 bases at J, with 17 bases between the two ends. CDR1 is SGHDT and CDR2 is YYEEEE in the germline V gene. The CDR3 spells CATEMTGFGANVLTF. The CDR3 bases are TGTGCCACCGAGATGACTGGGTTCGGGGCCAACGTCCTGACTTTC.

This clonotype was counted only a few times. The V gene is TRBV3-1, the J gene TRBJ2-2; D call uncertain. This CDR3 is 14 amino acids long. The germline V and J ends were trimmed by 4 bases and 3 bases, with 9 bases remaining between them. Germline CDR1 and CDR2: LGHDT and YNNKEL (reference sequence). In nucleotides, the CDR3 is TGTGCCAGCAGCCCACTTGACCACACCGGGGAGCTGTTTTTT. The encoded protein is CASSPLDHTGELFF.

The chain recombines TRBV10-3 with TRBJ2-5; D perhaps matches TRBD2 (5 bases). CDR1 and CDR2 (germline): ENHRY, SYGVKD. V gave up 10 bases and J gave up 3 bases, with 15 bases separating them. The CDR3 extends over 13 amino acids. CDR3 sequence (DNA): TGTGCCACCCACCGGGAACCTGAAGAGACCCAGTACTTC. Translated, it gives CATHREPEETQYF.

The rearrangement links TRBV9 to TRBJ2-3, with D perhaps TRBD1 or TRBD2 (5 bases each). This CDR3 has 15 residues. Per the germline V gene, CDR1 is SGDLS and CDR2 is YYNGEE. The germline V and J ends were trimmed by 2 bases and 6 bases, with 16 bases remaining between them. CDR3 bases: TGTGCCAGCAGCGTTGGCGGACTGACAGTGGATACGCAGTATTTT. Amino acids: CASSVGGLTVDTQYF. Complete variable domain (other parts from reference TRBV9 and TRBJ2-3): DSGVTQTPKHLITATGQRVTLRCSPRSGDLSVYWYQQSLDQGLQFLIQYYNGEERAKGNILERFSAQQFPDLHSELNLSSLELGDSALYFCASSVGGLTVDTQYFGPGTRLTVL.

The chain couples TRBV28 to TRBJ2-7; tentatively, D is TRBD2 (6 bases). The CDR3 totals 15 residues. The V end was cut by 6 bases, the J end by 3 bases, with 18 bases between. Germline-derived CDR1 and CDR2 are MDHEN and SYDVKM. CDR3: CASSPPRLGRYEQYF. CDR3 DNA sequence: TGTGCCAGCAGCCCGCCCCGACTAGGACGCTACGAGCAGTACTTC.

The chain combines TRBV20-1 with TRBJ2-4, with D hard to call. CDR1 and CDR2 (germline): DFQATT, SNEGSKA (reference sequence). CDR3 length equals 11 residues. The V gene lost 7 bases and the J gene lost 4 bases, with 8 bases spanning the gap. The chain's CDR3 is CSVVRKNIQYF. CDR3 coding DNA: TGCAGTGTAGTTAGGAAAAACATTCAGTACTTC.

This clonotype was observed a few times. The chain is built from TRBV5-1 and TRBJ2-7, with a tentative D call TRBD2 (5 bases). CDR3 length: 16 residues. Trimming pared 3 bases from V and 3 bases from J, leaving 19 bases between. CDR1 and CDR2 from the germline V gene are SGHRS and YFSETQ. DNA of the CDR3: TGCGCCAGCAGCTCGCCGAATACTAGAGGCGGCTACGAGCAGTACTTC. Its protein product is CASSSPNTRGGYEQYF.